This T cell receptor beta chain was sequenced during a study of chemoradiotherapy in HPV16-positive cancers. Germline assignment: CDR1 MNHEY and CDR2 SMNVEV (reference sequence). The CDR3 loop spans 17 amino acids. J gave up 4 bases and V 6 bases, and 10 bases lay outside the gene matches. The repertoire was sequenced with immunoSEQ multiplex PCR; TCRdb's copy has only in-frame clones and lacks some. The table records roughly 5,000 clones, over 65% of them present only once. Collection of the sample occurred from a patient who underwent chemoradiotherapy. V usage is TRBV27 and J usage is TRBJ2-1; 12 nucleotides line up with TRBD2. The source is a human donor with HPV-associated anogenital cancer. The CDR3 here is CASSPTSGRGRYNEQFF. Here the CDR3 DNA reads TGTGCCAGCAGCCCGACTAGCGGGAGAGGGCGGTACAATGAGCAGTTCTTC.